This T cell receptor beta chain appears in the sequencing data of a study of T cell responses to AZD1222 COVID-19 vaccine. Points from the study as a whole: Spike-wide vaccine-associated CD4 TCRs dominated at 160-218 and 743-854. Clonal diversity was possibly underestimated, and the donors were mostly white British, with more females. Without day 14 samples, only post-peak T cell repertoires were studied. Once two AZD1222 doses were given, Spike-specific TCR breadth and depth went up.

In germline, CDR1 is MNHNY, CDR2 SVGAGI (reference sequence). This CDR3 contains 15 residues. V lost 6 bases and J lost 4, with 18 bases in between. Only in-frame clones appear in the TCRdb table, and some are missing; sequencing was by immunoSEQ multiplex PCR. The table lists 130,000 to 150,000 clones, about 91% of them singletons. Notes on this clone: What it binds is unknown.

The V call is TRBV6-6, the J call TRBJ1-1, with D perhaps matching TRBD1 (5 bases). The TCR comes from an adult in good health. Sequencing used peripheral blood, obtained on day 0 of MenACWY control vaccination. CDR3: CASSQRRGAVTEAFF. The CDR3 bases are TGTGCCAGCAGCCAACGGAGGGGCGCGGTCACTGAAGCTTTCTTT.